What follows are 8 T cell receptor beta chains derived from one specimen sequenced in a study of blood T cell repertoires in COVID-19. Data came from immunoSEQ multiplex PCR; TCRdb stores just in-frame clones and leaves some out. The sample shows under 150,000 clones, approximately 81% of them seen only once. The sequenced sample consisted of peripheral blood. These receptors were taken from a human donor in a cohort sampled during active COVID-19.

The chain has TRBV16 and TRBJ1-5; D is possibly TRBD1 (5 bases). The CDR3 sequence is 16 residues long. V was trimmed by 0 bases and J by 5 bases, leaving 14 bases between them. Germline CDR1 KGHSY, CDR2 FQNENV. The CDR3 loop reads CASSQSRGVVDQPQHF. Written as DNA, the CDR3 is TGTGCCAGCAGCCAATCGCGGGGGGTTGTAGATCAGCCCCAGCATTTT.

The chain uses TRBV7-2 and TRBJ1-1; D remains ambiguous. V gave up 1 base and J gave up 1 base, with 7 bases separating them. This CDR3 is built from 14 residues. CDR1 and CDR2 (germline): SGHTA, FQGNSA. CDR3 nucleotides: TGTGCCAGCAGCTTAGGAAGCCGGAACACTGAAGCTTTCTTT. Protein product: CASSLGSRNTEAFF.

The chain has TRBV19 and TRBJ2-1; TRBD2 agrees at 14 bases. Germline assignment: CDR1 LNHDA and CDR2 SQIVND (reference sequence). The CDR3 is made up of 18 amino acids. Germline trimming cut 5 bases from V and 4 bases from J; bases unmatched to any gene: 10. The CDR3 DNA reads as TGTGCCAGTAGTCCCCGGACTAGCGGGGGGTCTTTATACAATGAGCAGTTCTTC. Translation gives CASSPRTSGGSLYNEQFF.

This chain connects TRBV5-4 to TRBJ1-6, with 11 bases lining up with TRBD1. Germline loops: CDR1 SGHNT, CDR2 YYREEE (reference sequence). The junction had 1 base not matched to a gene; V was cut back by 3 bases and J by 8 bases. This CDR3 contains 14 residues. CDR3 in amino acids: CASSSDRGHSPLHF. The CDR3 DNA follows: TGTGCCAGCAGCTCGGACAGGGGGCATTCACCCCTCCACTTT.

The chain links TRBV24-1 to TRBJ1-1; D unresolved. Deletions cut 2 bases from V and 6 bases from J, with 9 bases between. Per germline, CDR1 KGHDR and CDR2 SFDVKD. This CDR3 spans 13 amino acids. As DNA, the CDR3 is TGTGCCACCAGTGATTCGGTGATGGCTGAAGCTTTCTTT. As protein: CATSDSVMAEAFF.

The CDR3 sequence: CASSTGGLGADTQYF. CDR3 nucleotides: TGTGCCAGTAGTACAGGGGGCTTGGGTGCAGATACGCAGTATTTT. The chain combines TRBV19 with TRBJ2-3, with 8 bases aligning to TRBD1. In germline, CDR1 is LNHDA, CDR2 SQIVND (reference sequence). V trimming: 4 bases; J trimming: 4 bases; junction bases outside the gene matches: 7. CDR3 length equals 15 residues.

The rearrangement links TRBV28 to TRBJ2-7; the match to TRBD1 covers 7 bases. Unmatched junction bases numbered 16, after V lost 7 bases and J lost 4 bases. In germline, CDR1 is MDHEN, CDR2 SYDVKM. The CDR3 contains 16 residues. Here the CDR3 DNA reads TGTGCCAGCACCCCCGGGACAGTATCCGGTCATTACGAGCAGTACTTC. Protein product: CASTPGTVSGHYEQYF.

The V call is TRBV29-1, the J call TRBJ1-2; 7 nucleotides agree with TRBD1. This CDR3 contains 13 residues. Germline assignment: CDR1 SQVTM and CDR2 ANQGSEA. With V trimmed by 4 bases and J by 3 bases, 5 bases remained unmatched. The CDR3 region is CSVVGGAYYGYTF. CDR3 DNA sequence: TGCAGCGTTGTAGGGGGCGCCTACTATGGCTACACCTTC.